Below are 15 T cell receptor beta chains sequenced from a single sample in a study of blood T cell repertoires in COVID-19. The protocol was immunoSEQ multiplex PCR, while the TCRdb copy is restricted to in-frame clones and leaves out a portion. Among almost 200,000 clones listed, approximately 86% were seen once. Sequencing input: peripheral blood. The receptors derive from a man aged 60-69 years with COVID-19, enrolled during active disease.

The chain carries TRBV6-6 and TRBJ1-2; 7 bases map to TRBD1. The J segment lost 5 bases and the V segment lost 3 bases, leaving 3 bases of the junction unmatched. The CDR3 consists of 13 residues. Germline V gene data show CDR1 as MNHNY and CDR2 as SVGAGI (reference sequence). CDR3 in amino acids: CASSYGTEYGYTF. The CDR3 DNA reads TGTGCCAGCAGTTATGGGACAGAATATGGCTACACCTTC.

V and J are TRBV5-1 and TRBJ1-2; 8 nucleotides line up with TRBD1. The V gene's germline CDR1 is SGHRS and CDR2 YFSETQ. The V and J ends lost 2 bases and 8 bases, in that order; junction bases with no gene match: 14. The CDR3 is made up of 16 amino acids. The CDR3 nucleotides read TGCGCCAGCAGCTTACCCAACCTCAGGGGGCCGGGGGGCTACACCTTC. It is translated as CASSLPNLRGPGGYTF.

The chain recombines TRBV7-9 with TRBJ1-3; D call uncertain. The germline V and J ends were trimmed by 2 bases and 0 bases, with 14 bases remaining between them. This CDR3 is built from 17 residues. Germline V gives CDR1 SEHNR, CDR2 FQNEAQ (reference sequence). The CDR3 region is CASSLNFRLSSGNTIYF. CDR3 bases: TGTGCCAGCAGCTTAAATTTCCGTCTTTCCTCTGGAAACACCATATATTTT.

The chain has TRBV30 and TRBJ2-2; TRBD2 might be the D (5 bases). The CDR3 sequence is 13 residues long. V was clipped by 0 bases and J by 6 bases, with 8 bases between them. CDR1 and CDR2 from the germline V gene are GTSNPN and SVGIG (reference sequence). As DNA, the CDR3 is TGTGCCTGGAGTGTAGGAGGACCCGGGGAGCTGTTTTTT. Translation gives CAWSVGGPGELFF. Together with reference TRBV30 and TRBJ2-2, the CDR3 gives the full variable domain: SQTIHQWPATLVQPVGSPLSLECTVEGTSNPNLYWYRQAAGRGLQLLFYSVGIGQISSEVPQNLSASRPQDRQFILSSKKLLLSDSGFYLCAWSVGGPGELFFGEGSRLTVL.

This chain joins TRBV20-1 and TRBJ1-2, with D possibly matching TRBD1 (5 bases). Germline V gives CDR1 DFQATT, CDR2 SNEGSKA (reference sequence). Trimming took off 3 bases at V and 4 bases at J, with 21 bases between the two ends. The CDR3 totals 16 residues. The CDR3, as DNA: TGCAGTGCTAGTCCCCCTCAGGGTCTTCTGGTCTATGGCTACACCTTC. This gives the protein CSASPPQGLLVYGYTF.

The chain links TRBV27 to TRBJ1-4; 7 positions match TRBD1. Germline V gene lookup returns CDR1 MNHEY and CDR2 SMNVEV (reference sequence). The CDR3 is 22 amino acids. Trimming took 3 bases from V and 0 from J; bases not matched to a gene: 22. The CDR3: CASSFRAPRDSRFNTTNEKLFF. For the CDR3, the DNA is TGTGCCAGCAGTTTTCGGGCCCCCCGGGACAGCCGATTTAACACAACTAATGAAAAACTGTTTTTT. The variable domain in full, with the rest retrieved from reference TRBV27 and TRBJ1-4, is EAQVTQNPRYLITVTGKKLTVTCSQNMNHEYMSWYRQDPGLGLRQIYYSMNVEVTDKGDVPEGYKVSRKEKRNFPLILESPSPNQTSLYFCASSFRAPRDSRFNTTNEKLFFGSGTQLSVL.

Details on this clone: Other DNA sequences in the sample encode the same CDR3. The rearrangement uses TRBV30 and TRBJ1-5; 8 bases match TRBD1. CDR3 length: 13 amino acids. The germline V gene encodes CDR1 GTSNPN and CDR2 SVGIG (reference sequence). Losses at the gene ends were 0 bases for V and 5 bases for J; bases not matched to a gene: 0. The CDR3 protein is CAWSVQGDQPQHF. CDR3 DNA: TGTGCCTGGAGTGTACAGGGGGATCAGCCCCAGCATTTT.

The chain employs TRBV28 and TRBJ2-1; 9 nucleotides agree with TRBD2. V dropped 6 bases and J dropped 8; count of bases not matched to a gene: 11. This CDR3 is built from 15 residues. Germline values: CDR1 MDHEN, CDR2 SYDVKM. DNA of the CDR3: TGTGCCAGCAGGGTCCCTGCGGGGGGGTGGGATGAGCAGTTCTTC. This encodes CASRVPAGGWDEQFF.

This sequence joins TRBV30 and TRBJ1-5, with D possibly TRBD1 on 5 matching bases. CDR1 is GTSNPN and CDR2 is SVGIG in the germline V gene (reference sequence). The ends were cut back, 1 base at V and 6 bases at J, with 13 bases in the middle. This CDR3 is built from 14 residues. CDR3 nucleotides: TGTGCCTGGAGTGCTGGGGGGACTAGTCAGCCCCAGCATTTT. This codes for CAWSAGGTSQPQHF.

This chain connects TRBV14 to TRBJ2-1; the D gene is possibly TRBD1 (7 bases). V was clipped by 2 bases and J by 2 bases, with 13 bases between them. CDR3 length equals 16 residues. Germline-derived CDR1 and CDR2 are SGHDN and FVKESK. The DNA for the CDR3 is TGTGCCAGCAGCCAACAGGGGGGAAAGACCTACAATGAGCAGTTCTTC. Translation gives CASSQQGGKTYNEQFF. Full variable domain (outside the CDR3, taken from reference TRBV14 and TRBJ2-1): EAGVTQFPSHSVIEKGQTVTLRCDPISGHDNLYWYRRVMGKEIKFLLHFVKESKQDESGMPNNRFLAERTGGTYSTLKVQPAELEDSGVYFCASSQQGGKTYNEQFFGPGTRLTVL.

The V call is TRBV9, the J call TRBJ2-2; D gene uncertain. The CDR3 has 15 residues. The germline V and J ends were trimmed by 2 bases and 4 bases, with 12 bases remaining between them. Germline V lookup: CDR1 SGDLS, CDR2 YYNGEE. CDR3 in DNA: TGTGCCAGCAGCGTTCACCTCTCGGGCACCGGGGAGCTGTTTTTT. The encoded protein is CASSVHLSGTGELFF.

The CDR3 nucleotides read TGTGCCAGCAGCTTGGTGGCGGGAAATCAGCCCCAGCATTTT. This encodes CASSLVAGNQPQHF. The chain is built from TRBV5-5 and TRBJ1-5; D unclear. Trimming removed 0 bases from V and 4 bases from J, with 8 bases in between. The germline CDR1 and CDR2 sequences are SGHKS and YYEKEE (reference sequence). The CDR3 loop spans 14 amino acids.

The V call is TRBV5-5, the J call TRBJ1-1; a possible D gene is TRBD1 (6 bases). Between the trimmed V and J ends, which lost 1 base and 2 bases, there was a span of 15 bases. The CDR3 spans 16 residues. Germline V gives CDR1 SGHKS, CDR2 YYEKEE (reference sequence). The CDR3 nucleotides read TGTGCCAGCAGCTTGCTGGCAGGGGCTACTAACACTGAAGCTTTCTTT. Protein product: CASSLLAGATNTEAFF. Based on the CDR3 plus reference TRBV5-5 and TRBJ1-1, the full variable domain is DAGVTQSPTHLIKTRGQQVTLRCSPISGHKSVSWYQQVLGQGPQFIFQYYEKEERGRGNFPDRFSARQFPNYSSELNVNALLLGDSALYLCASSLLAGATNTEAFFGQGTRLTVV.

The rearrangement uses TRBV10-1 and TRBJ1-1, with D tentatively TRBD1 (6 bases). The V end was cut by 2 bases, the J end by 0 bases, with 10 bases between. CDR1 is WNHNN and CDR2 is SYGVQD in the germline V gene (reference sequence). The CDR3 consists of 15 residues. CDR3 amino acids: CASSERTAMNTEAFF. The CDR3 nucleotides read TGCGCCAGCAGTGAGAGGACAGCTATGAACACTGAAGCTTTCTTT.

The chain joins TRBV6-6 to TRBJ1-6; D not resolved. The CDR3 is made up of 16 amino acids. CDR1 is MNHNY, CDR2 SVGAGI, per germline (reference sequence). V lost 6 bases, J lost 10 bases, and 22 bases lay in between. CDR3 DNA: TGTGCCAGCAGGACTGACTCAAGAGCTCCGGCATCACCCCTCCACTTT. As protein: CASRTDSRAPASPLHF.